The 14 T cell receptor beta chains reported below all come from one sample, sequenced in a study of CD8 T cells in Susac syndrome. Random hexamers were used to reverse transcribe about 0.5 to 1 ug of RNA. MiXCR was run by TCRdb on the immunoSEQ multiplex PCR reads, yielding one entry per CDR3 protein. Found here are approximately 150,000 distinct CDR3 sequences, over 75% of them singletons; the top ten hold approximately 0.51%. The sample comprised CD8+ T cells from PBMCs. The receptors originated from a human donor with multiple sclerosis.

The genes are TRBV7-9 and TRBJ2-5, with 12 bases aligning to TRBD2. CDR1 is SEHNR, CDR2 FQNEAQ, per germline (reference sequence). V trimming: 6 bases; J trimming: 2 bases; junction bases outside the gene matches: 7. This CDR3 is 16 amino acids long. The CDR3 region has the DNA TGTGCCAGCAGTAGTACTAGCGGGGGGCTTCAAGAGACCCAGTACTTC. The encoded protein is CASSSTSGGLQETQYF.

V usage is TRBV30 and J usage is TRBJ1-2; TRBD1 matches 7 bases. The germline gives CDR1 GTSNPN, CDR2 SVGIG (reference sequence). The CDR3 covers 14 residues. With 4 bases clipped from V and 8 bases from J, the junction kept 13 bases outside the gene matches. DNA for the CDR3: TGTGCCTGGAACCGGGACAGCCCCGTCTGGGGCTACACCTTC. Protein sequence: CAWNRDSPVWGYTF.

The rearrangement joins TRBV19 to TRBJ1-1; D unresolved. V lost 4 bases and J 8 bases, leaving 8 bases between the germline ends. The germline V gene encodes CDR1 LNHDA and CDR2 SQIVND (reference sequence). This CDR3 contains 11 residues. The CDR3 protein is CASSTTAEAFF. The CDR3 nucleotides read TGTGCCAGTAGTACTACAGCCGAAGCTTTCTTT.

The chain has TRBV7-9 and TRBJ1-1; TRBD1 is a possible D gene (5 bases). The CDR3 spans 15 residues. Germline-derived CDR1 and CDR2 are SEHNR and FQNEAQ (reference sequence). Trimming took off 5 bases at V and 1 base at J, with 14 bases between the two ends. In DNA, the CDR3 is TGTGCCAGCAGCCCCTACCGCGGACAGAACACTGAAGCTTTCTTT. Its translation: CASSPYRGQNTEAFF.

The CDR3 sequence: CASEVPPGTQYF. CDR3 DNA sequence: TGCGCCAGCGAAGTCCCCCCCGGGACCCAGTACTTC. The rearrangement joins TRBV5-1 to TRBJ2-5; D remains ambiguous. Trimming removed 7 bases at V and 7 bases at J, with 14 bases between. This CDR3 is built from 12 residues. Germline V CDR1 and CDR2: SGHRS, YFSETQ.

V gene TRBV7-9 combines with J gene TRBJ2-3; the D gene is possibly TRBD2 (5 bases). This CDR3 is built from 17 residues. Germline lookup yields CDR1 SEHNR and CDR2 FQNEAQ (reference sequence). The germline V and J ends were trimmed by 2 bases and 3 bases, with 18 bases remaining between them. The CDR3 region has the DNA TGTGCCAGCAGCTTACCCTCGCGGGCCGGCAGGACAGATACGCAGTATTTT. It encodes CASSLPSRAGRTDTQYF.

The V call is TRBV28, the J call TRBJ1-1, with a tentative D call TRBD1 (6 bases). The CDR3 runs 16 residues. The germline V and J ends were trimmed by 3 bases and 2 bases, with 16 bases remaining between them. Per the germline V gene, CDR1 is MDHEN and CDR2 is SYDVKM. The chain's CDR3 is CASSLVPTGINTEAFF. For the CDR3, the DNA is TGTGCCAGCAGTTTGGTCCCGACAGGTATCAACACTGAAGCTTTCTTT.

This chain's CDR3 is CASSLYGGYTF. Written as DNA, the CDR3 is TGTGCCAGCAGCTTATATGGCGGCTACACCTTC. This chain connects TRBV7-2 to TRBJ1-2; unclear D gene. The ends were cut back, 2 bases at V and 8 bases at J, with 6 bases in the middle. CDR3 size: 11 residues. The V gene's germline CDR1 is SGHTA and CDR2 FQGNSA. The whole variable domain, filled in from reference TRBV7-2 and TRBJ1-2, reads GAGVSQSPSNKVTEKGKDVELRCDPISGHTALYWYRQSLGQGLEFLIYFQGNSAPDKSGLPSDRFSAERTGGSVSTLTIQRTQQEDSAVYLCASSLYGGYTFGSGTRLTVV.

As to this clonotype: Lacking the conserved final phenylalanine or tryptophan, this CDR3 likely reflects a read error. The rearrangement links TRBV2 to TRBJ2-7; D gene uncertain. V was shortened by 2 bases and J by 3 bases, with 11 bases between the two germline ends. The CDR3 spans 14 residues. Germline CDR1 SNHLY, CDR2 FYNNEI. This CDR3 reads CASSESIGGYEQYI. The CDR3 nucleotides are TGTGCCAGCAGTGAATCTATAGGTGGCTACGAGCAGTACATC.

This chain joins TRBV4-1 and TRBJ1-6, with D possibly TRBD1 on 6 matching bases. This CDR3 is 14 amino acids long. V was trimmed by 1 base and J by 9 bases, leaving 10 bases between them. Germline CDR1 MGHRA, CDR2 YSYEKL. CDR3 in amino acids: CASSQVLGGSPLHF. The DNA for the CDR3 is TGCGCCAGCAGCCAAGTGTTAGGGGGTTCACCCCTCCACTTT.

CDR3 residues: CASTARLGNQPQHF. In DNA, the CDR3 is TGTGCCAGCACGGCCCGGCTGGGAAATCAGCCCCAGCATTTT. This chain uses TRBV27 with TRBJ1-5, with unresolved D. The germline CDR1 and CDR2 sequences are MNHEY and SMNVEV (reference sequence). This CDR3 is built from 14 residues. Trimming shortened V by 7 bases and J by 4 bases, and 14 bases separated the two germline ends.

V gene TRBV18 combines with J gene TRBJ1-1, with D perhaps matching TRBD1 (5 bases). V was trimmed by 2 bases and J by 3 bases, leaving 7 bases between them. This CDR3 has 13 residues. Germline V gene data show CDR1 as KGHSH and CDR2 as LQKENI. The DNA of the CDR3 is TGTGCCAGCTCACCAAGGGGAGACACTGAAGCTTTCTTT. Translated: CASSPRGDTEAFF.

This chain connects TRBV2 to TRBJ1-4, with D maybe TRBD1 (6 bases). Germline assignment: CDR1 SNHLY and CDR2 FYNNEI. The V and J ends lost 11 bases and 8 bases respectively, with 15 bases between them. The CDR3 loop spans 12 amino acids. CDR3 coding DNA: TGTGCCGGATACAGGGTCGGGGAAAAACTGTTTTTT. Its translation: CAGYRVGEKLFF.

The chain has TRBV5-5 and TRBJ1-1; TRBD1 agrees at 9 bases. Germline trimming cut 2 bases from V and 7 bases from J; bases unmatched to any gene: 3. CDR1 is SGHKS, CDR2 YYEKEE, per germline (reference sequence). This CDR3 comprises 13 residues. The CDR3 loop is CASSLGTGIEAFF. Written as DNA, the CDR3 is TGTGCCAGCAGCTTAGGGACAGGGATTGAAGCTTTCTTT.